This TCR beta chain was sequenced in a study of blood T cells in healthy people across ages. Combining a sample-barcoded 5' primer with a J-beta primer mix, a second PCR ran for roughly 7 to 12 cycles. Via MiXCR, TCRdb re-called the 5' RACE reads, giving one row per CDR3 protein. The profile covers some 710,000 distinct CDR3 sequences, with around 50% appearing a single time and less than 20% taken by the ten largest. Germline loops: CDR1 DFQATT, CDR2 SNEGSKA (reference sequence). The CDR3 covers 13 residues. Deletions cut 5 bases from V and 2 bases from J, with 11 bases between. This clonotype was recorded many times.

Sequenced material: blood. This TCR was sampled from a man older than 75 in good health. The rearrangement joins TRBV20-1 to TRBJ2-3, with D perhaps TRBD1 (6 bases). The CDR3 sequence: CSAWDTFTDTQYF. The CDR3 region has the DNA TGCAGTGCTTGGGACACCTTCACAGATACGCAGTATTTT.